This entry lists 32 T cell receptor beta chains sequenced from one sample in a study of cytomegalovirus exposure and HLA in healthy donors. The PCR employed 60 Vbeta primers together with 13 Jbeta primers. Profiled with immunoSEQ multiplex PCR; TCRdb holds only in-frame clones, not every one. The sample includes 75,000 to 95,000 clones. The sequencing sample was made of PBMCs. The origin of the receptors is a girl aged 10-17 years in good health and CMV-seropositive.

V gene TRBV7-2 combines with J gene TRBJ1-5; the match to TRBD1 covers 7 bases. Germline CDR1 and CDR2: SGHTA and FQGNSA. V lost 4 bases to trimming and J lost 1 base; unmatched junction nucleotides: 1. This CDR3 is built from 14 residues. Here the CDR3 reads CASSSDRSNQPQHF. CDR3 DNA: TGTGCCAGCAGCTCGGACAGGAGCAATCAGCCCCAGCATTTT.

The rearrangement links TRBV18 to TRBJ1-3, with unresolved D. V was trimmed by 6 bases and J by 0 bases, leaving 9 bases between them. Germline values: CDR1 KGHSH, CDR2 LQKENI. This CDR3 is built from 14 residues. CDR3 in DNA: TGTGCCAGCTCTCGCTCGAGCTCTGGAAACACCATATATTTT. Encoded protein: CASSRSSSGNTIYF.

The chain combines TRBV5-6 with TRBJ2-1; 7 nucleotides line up with TRBD1. This CDR3 is built from 16 residues. V trimming: 4 bases; J trimming: 5 bases; junction bases outside the gene matches: 12. The germline CDR1 and CDR2 sequences are SGHDT and YYEEEE. The CDR3 region is CASSQMTGFFHNEQFF. The CDR3 DNA reads TGTGCCAGCAGCCAAATGACAGGGTTTTTCCACAATGAGCAGTTCTTC.

V and J are TRBV7-2 and TRBJ2-3, with 7 positions matching TRBD2. CDR1 SGHTA and CDR2 FQGNSA come from the germline V gene. The CDR3 runs to 15 residues. V was clipped by 6 bases and J by 2 bases; unmatched bases: 8. The CDR3 DNA reads as TGTGCCAGCAGTCTCCGGGACTACGACACAGATACGCAGTATTTT. Residues: CASSLRDYDTDTQYF.

This chain uses TRBV7-9 with TRBJ2-2; 9 bases are a match to TRBD1. This CDR3 has 16 amino acids. Trimming cost V 4 bases and J 8 bases; bases outside gene matches: 11. CDR1 is SEHNR and CDR2 is FQNEAQ in the germline V gene (reference sequence). This CDR3 is CASSSTTGQGGGELFF. In DNA, the CDR3 is TGTGCCAGCAGCTCGACGACGGGACAGGGAGGGGGGGAGCTGTTTTTT.

The chain carries TRBV7-2 and TRBJ1-5; the D is unclear. Germline-derived CDR1 and CDR2 are SGHTA and FQGNSA. The CDR3 totals 12 residues. Deletions cut 4 bases from V and 9 bases from J, with 10 bases between. The CDR3 here is CASSSPPGPQHF. The CDR3 nucleotides read TGTGCCAGCAGCTCCCCGCCGGGGCCCCAGCATTTT.

V gene TRBV30 combines with J gene TRBJ1-1; D gene uncertain. The CDR3 totals 13 residues. V was clipped by 6 bases and J by 1 base, with 12 bases between them. The germline gives CDR1 GTSNPN, CDR2 SVGIG (reference sequence). The CDR3 nucleotides read TGTGCCTGTCAGGCGGCGGGGAACACTGAAGCTTTCTTT. This sequence encodes CACQAAGNTEAFF.

The chain has TRBV19 and TRBJ2-2; no clear D gene. The germline CDR1 and CDR2 sequences are LNHDA and SQIVND (reference sequence). The CDR3 contains 11 residues. Trimming pared 6 bases from V and 7 bases from J, leaving 6 bases between. The CDR3 coding sequence is TGTGCCAGTAGACGAGGCGGGGAGCTGTTTTTT. Residues: CASRRGGELFF.

The DNA for the CDR3 is TGTGCCAGCAGCCAAATTGGGGAGGACAGGGGGACTAATGAAAAACTGTTTTTT. This sequence encodes CASSQIGEDRGTNEKLFF. The chain recombines TRBV5-6 with TRBJ1-4; TRBD1 agrees at 10 bases. There are 18 residues in the CDR3. V lost 4 bases and J lost 2; bases outside the gene matches: 11. In germline, CDR1 is SGHDT, CDR2 YYEEEE.

V and J are TRBV4-2 and TRBJ2-7, with D possibly matching TRBD1 (5 bases). In germline, CDR1 is LGHNA, CDR2 YNFKEQ. This CDR3 is 14 amino acids long. V lost 0 bases, J lost 2 bases, and 8 bases lay in between. Here the CDR3 reads CASSQEDTTYEQYF. CDR3 bases: TGTGCCAGCAGCCAAGAGGACACTACCTACGAGCAGTACTTC.

This chain links TRBV15 with TRBJ1-1; perhaps TRBD1 as D (5 bases). CDR1 is LNHNV, CDR2 YYDKDF, per germline (reference sequence). CDR3 length equals 18 residues. V was cut by 3 bases and J by 3 bases, with 23 bases left in between. The CDR3 coding sequence is TGTGCCACCAGCAGGGGGGGGATAGTGGCCAGTCCAGACACTGAAGCTTTCTTT. The encoded protein is CATSRGGIVASPDTEAFF.

The V call is TRBV6-5, the J call TRBJ2-2; possibly TRBD2 for D (7 bases). V lost 6 bases and J lost 5, with 16 bases in between. CDR3 size: 15 residues. Germline V gene sequence: CDR1 MNHEY, CDR2 SVGAGI. CDR3 DNA sequence: TGTGCCAGCAGAGGGGGGGGCCTTGAAACCGGGGAGCTGTTTTTT. Protein product: CASRGGGLETGELFF.

The chain carries TRBV7-2 and TRBJ1-6; D is perhaps TRBD1 (6 bases). This CDR3 has 15 amino acids. CDR1 and CDR2 (germline): SGHTA, FQGNSA. V lost 5 bases to trimming and J lost 5 bases, with 13 bases between them. The chain's CDR3 is CASSQSRGNNSPLHF. CDR3 sequence (DNA): TGTGCCAGCAGCCAAAGCAGGGGTAATAATTCACCCCTCCACTTT.

The chain recombines TRBV19 with TRBJ2-2, with D tentatively TRBD1 (6 bases). Looked up from germline, CDR1 is LNHDA and CDR2 is SQIVND (reference sequence). V lost 4 bases and J lost 1, with 13 bases in between. This CDR3 comprises 16 residues. CDR3 sequence: CASSTSSGVNTGELFF. The CDR3 DNA reads as TGTGCCAGTAGTACCTCATCAGGGGTGAACACCGGGGAGCTGTTTTTT. The variable domain in full, with the rest retrieved from reference TRBV19 and TRBJ2-2, is DGGITQSPKYLFRKEGQNVTLSCEQNLNHDAMYWYRQDPGQGLRLIYYSQIVNDFQKGDIAEGYSVSREKKESFPLTVTSAQKNPTAFYLCASSTSSGVNTGELFFGEGSRLTVL.

V gene TRBV19 combines with J gene TRBJ1-6; no clear D. The CDR3 has 18 residues. Trimming took off 0 bases at V and 11 bases at J, with 23 bases between the two ends. The germline V gene has CDR1 LNHDA and CDR2 SQIVND (reference sequence). The CDR3 is CASSIDPPGSGGRTPLHF. The CDR3 nucleotides read TGTGCCAGTAGTATAGATCCCCCCGGGAGCGGAGGGAGGACACCCCTCCACTTT. Full variable domain (missing parts from reference TRBV19 and TRBJ1-6): DGGITQSPKYLFRKEGQNVTLSCEQNLNHDAMYWYRQDPGQGLRLIYYSQIVNDFQKGDIAEGYSVSREKKESFPLTVTSAQKNPTAFYLCASSIDPPGSGGRTPLHFGNGTRLTVT.

This chain links TRBV27 with TRBJ2-5; 9 nucleotides align to TRBD1. The better agreement between TRBJ2-7 and the DNA end casts doubt on the J call. CDR1 and CDR2 (germline): MNHEY, SMNVEV (reference sequence). This CDR3 has 15 amino acids. CDR3 nucleotides: TGTGCCAGCAGTCAGCCGGGACAGGGCCTCTACGAGCAGTACTTC. Protein product: CASSQPGQGLYEQYF.

The chain employs TRBV5-4 and TRBJ1-2, with 7 bases aligning to TRBD1. Germline CDR1 reads SGHNT; CDR2 reads YYREEE (reference sequence). Trimming took 1 base from V and 4 from J; bases not matched to a gene: 1. The CDR3 runs 13 residues. The CDR3 loop is CASSLRQGYGYTF. DNA of the CDR3: TGTGCCAGCAGCTTGCGACAGGGCTATGGCTACACCTTC.

V is TRBV7-2 and J is TRBJ2-7, with 13 positions matching TRBD2. CDR3 length: 15 amino acids. Unmatched junction bases numbered 3, after V lost 5 bases and J lost 2 bases. Germline loops: CDR1 SGHTA, CDR2 FQGNSA. CDR3 DNA: TGTGCCAGCAGCGCGGGACTAGCGGGGACCTACGAGCAGTACTTC. It codes for CASSAGLAGTYEQYF.

The chain joins TRBV18 to TRBJ1-5; possibly TRBD1 for D (6 bases). Per germline, CDR1 KGHSH and CDR2 LQKENI. V was cut by 6 bases and J by 6 bases, with 18 bases left in between. This CDR3 has 15 residues. As DNA, the CDR3 is TGTGCCAGCTCCGATACAGGGCGCCCCGGTCAGCCCCAGCATTTT. This codes for CASSDTGRPGQPQHF.

This chain connects TRBV4-3 to TRBJ1-1; D is unresolved. V was cut by 7 bases and J by 1 base, with 10 bases left in between. Per germline, CDR1 LGHNA and CDR2 YSLEER. This CDR3 region has 13 residues. The CDR3 is CASTWSRNTEAFF. The CDR3 DNA reads as TGCGCCAGCACATGGTCGCGGAACACTGAAGCTTTCTTT.

The rearrangement joins TRBV4-3 to TRBJ1-1; TRBD1 matches at 8 bases. CDR1 is LGHNA and CDR2 is YSLEER in the germline V gene. V gave up 3 bases and J gave up 4 bases; unmatched junction bases: 13. This CDR3 spans 17 amino acids. This CDR3 is CASSQDVPRGRVTEAFF. The DNA for the CDR3 is TGCGCCAGCAGCCAGGACGTACCCAGGGGGCGCGTCACTGAAGCTTTCTTT.

The V and J genes are TRBV7-9 and TRBJ2-1; 11 bases align to TRBD1. The germline gives CDR1 SEHNR, CDR2 FQNEAQ (reference sequence). The junction had 11 bases not matched to a gene; V was cut back by 7 bases and J by 6 bases. The CDR3 has 16 residues. The CDR3 sequence is CASTSPRDRGTNEQFF. DNA of the CDR3: TGTGCCAGCACCAGCCCCCGGGACAGGGGGACCAATGAGCAGTTCTTC.

This rearrangement joins TRBV15 to TRBJ1-1; TRBD1 aligns across 7 bases. Unmatched junction bases numbered 4, after V lost 1 base and J lost 5 bases. The length of the CDR3 is 14 residues. Germline assignment: CDR1 LNHNV and CDR2 YYDKDF (reference sequence). CDR3 amino acids: CATSRGSGGTEAFF. The CDR3 nucleotides read TGTGCCACCAGCAGAGGTTCAGGGGGGACTGAAGCTTTCTTT.

This rearrangement joins TRBV19 to TRBJ2-3; 7 nucleotides align to TRBD1. J was trimmed by 2 bases and V by 7 bases; bases with no gene match: 15. This CDR3 contains 17 residues. Germline CDR1 LNHDA, CDR2 SQIVND (reference sequence). The CDR3 loop reads CASTPATGNWDTDTQYF. The CDR3 DNA follows: TGTGCCAGTACCCCGGCGACAGGGAATTGGGACACAGATACGCAGTATTTT. Full variable domain (missing parts from reference TRBV19 and TRBJ2-3): DGGITQSPKYLFRKEGQNVTLSCEQNLNHDAMYWYRQDPGQGLRLIYYSQIVNDFQKGDIAEGYSVSREKKESFPLTVTSAQKNPTAFYLCASTPATGNWDTDTQYFGPGTRLTVL.

CDR3 coding DNA: TGCGCCAGCAGCTGGGCCGGGACAAATAACTATGGCTACACCTTC. This encodes CASSWAGTNNYGYTF. The J gene is TRBJ1-2, the V gene TRBV5-1; a possible D gene is TRBD1 (6 bases). V lost 3 bases and J 1 base, leaving 13 bases between the germline ends. CDR1 is SGHRS and CDR2 is YFSETQ in the germline V gene. The CDR3 extends over 15 amino acids.

This sequence joins TRBV15 and TRBJ2-3, with D unresolved. Germline loops: CDR1 LNHNV, CDR2 YYDKDF (reference sequence). The CDR3 runs 14 residues. V was clipped by 8 bases and J by 6 bases, with 18 bases between them. The chain's CDR3 is CATAMASIRDTQYF. The CDR3, as DNA: TGTGCCACCGCGATGGCGTCGATCAGGGATACGCAGTATTTT.

The CDR3: CASSWGQGDTEAFF. CDR3 DNA: TGTGCCAGCAGCTGGGGACAGGGGGACACTGAAGCTTTCTTT. This chain joins TRBV5-6 and TRBJ1-1, with 11 nucleotides matching TRBD1. Germline trimming cut 3 bases from V and 3 bases from J; bases unmatched to any gene: 1. The CDR3 consists of 14 residues. Per germline, CDR1 SGHDT and CDR2 YYEEEE.

The CDR3 DNA is TGTGCCAGCAGCTTAGCTGCACCACACAACACTGAAGCTTTCTTT. This encodes CASSLAAPHNTEAFF. The chain links TRBV7-2 to TRBJ1-1, with D uncertain. Trimming cost V 0 bases and J 2 bases, with 10 bases left between them. The CDR3 consists of 15 residues. Germline CDR1 reads SGHTA; CDR2 reads FQGNSA.

The V gene is TRBV29-1, the J gene TRBJ2-5; no clear D gene. From germline, CDR1 is SQVTM and CDR2 ANQGSEA. V gave up 4 bases and J gave up 1 base, with 10 bases separating them. This CDR3 spans 13 amino acids. This CDR3 is CSVGRHSQETQYF. The CDR3 DNA sequence: TGCAGCGTTGGAAGACACAGCCAAGAGACCCAGTACTTC.

The chain combines TRBV15 with TRBJ2-3; maybe TRBD2 (6 bases). Germline assignment: CDR1 LNHNV and CDR2 YYDKDF (reference sequence). V gave up 5 bases and J gave up 4 bases, with 13 bases separating them. CDR3 length equals 14 residues. CDR3 protein: CATSGMTSPDTQYF. The CDR3 DNA reads as TGTGCCACCAGCGGAATGACTAGTCCAGATACGCAGTATTTT.

The chain couples TRBV27 to TRBJ1-1; 9 bases are shared with TRBD1. Trimming removed 6 bases from V and 0 bases from J; junction bases left unmatched: 8. CDR3 length equals 16 residues. Germline CDR1 and CDR2: MNHEY and SMNVEV (reference sequence). CDR3: CASSPRGQGLNTEAFF. The CDR3 nucleotides are TGTGCCAGCAGCCCAAGGGGACAGGGTCTGAACACTGAAGCTTTCTTT.

V is TRBV27 and J is TRBJ1-2; 8 bases agree with TRBD1. Germline values: CDR1 MNHEY, CDR2 SMNVEV (reference sequence). J was trimmed by 4 bases and V by 4 bases; bases with no gene match: 8. CDR3 size: 15 residues. CDR3 loop: CASSWGTGGSYGYTF. CDR3 coding DNA: TGTGCCAGCAGTTGGGGTACAGGGGGGAGCTATGGCTACACCTTC.